The 11 T cell receptor beta chains below were found in one sample sequenced in a study of regulatory T cells in long-lasting Graves disease. Time point defined: newly diagnosed GD, antithyroid drugs for less than 3 months. RNA from PBMCs was the source of the TCR library. Investigators prepared the TCR beta libraries by applying iRepertoire HTBI primers and Arm-PCR of CDR3 regions. TCRdb passed the multiplex PCR reads through MiXCR, listing each CDR3 protein once. The sample includes roughly 500,000 distinct CDR3 sequences, 12% of them seen just once. The same specimen was also included in a second study, on T cells in Graves' hyperthyroidism and ophthalmopathy.

Sequencing used peripheral blood mononuclear cells (PBMCs), obtained at new diagnosis, from a patient treated with antithyroid drugs. The receptors originated from a woman aged 25-40 years with Graves disease.

This clonotype occurred once. The chain joins TRBV7-6 to TRBJ2-2; 10 nucleotides align to TRBD2. The CDR3 sequence is 15 residues long. J lost 7 bases, V lost 6 bases, and 8 bases had no gene match. Germline V lookup: CDR1 SGHVS, CDR2 FNYEAQ. The DNA of the CDR3 is TGTGCCAGCAGTTCTACTAGCGGGACGGGCGGGGAGCTGTTTTTT. Amino acids: CASSSTSGTGGELFF.

V and J are TRBV28 and TRBJ2-1; D is perhaps TRBD1 (6 bases). The germline CDR1 and CDR2 sequences are MDHEN and SYDVKM. The V end was cut by 3 bases, the J end by 9 bases, with 15 bases between. The CDR3 covers 14 residues. The CDR3 coding sequence is TGTGCCAGCAGTTTGTGGCAGGGGTATGTTGAGCAGTTCTTC. This sequence encodes CASSLWQGYVEQFF.

In this sample, this clonotype turned up many times. In nucleotides, the CDR3 is TGCAGTAAGGGACAGGGGCACTACAATGAGCAGTTCTTC. This translates into CSKGQGHYNEQFF. The chain combines TRBV20-1 with TRBJ2-1, with 10 positions matching TRBD1. CDR3 length: 13 residues. Trimming removed 8 bases from V and 3 bases from J; junction bases left unmatched: 4. The germline CDR1 and CDR2 sequences are DFQATT and SNEGSKA (reference sequence).

This clonotype was recorded at least ten times. The genes are TRBV11-2 and TRBJ1-4; D is undetermined. The CDR3 is 16 amino acids. CDR1 and CDR2 (germline): SGHAT, FQNNGV. Deletions cut 0 bases from V and 8 bases from J, with 16 bases between. DNA for the CDR3: TGTGCCAGCAGCTTAGATCTGCTGGTTTCGAGCGAAAAACTGTTTTTT. It encodes CASSLDLLVSSEKLFF. The whole variable domain, filled in from reference TRBV11-2 and TRBJ1-4, reads EAGVAQSPRYKIIEKRQSVAFWCNPISGHATLYWYQQILGQGPKLLIQFQNNGVVDDSQLPKDRFSAERLKGVDSTLKIQPAKLEDSAVYLCASSLDLLVSSEKLFFGSGTQLSVL.

The rearrangement uses TRBV20-1 and TRBJ2-5, with D uncertain. CDR1 is DFQATT and CDR2 is SNEGSKA in the germline V gene (reference sequence). This CDR3 comprises 10 residues. V lost 4 bases, J lost 5 bases, and 5 bases lay in between. The CDR3 loop reads CSAIAETQYF. CDR3 bases: TGCAGTGCTATCGCGGAGACCCAGTACTTC.

This clonotype appeared a few times. The V and J genes are TRBV25-1 and TRBJ2-1, with D possibly TRBD2 on 5 matching bases. The V gene lost 3 bases and the J gene lost 9 bases, with 18 bases spanning the gap. Looked up from germline, CDR1 is MGHDK and CDR2 is SYGVNS. This CDR3 is built from 15 residues. CDR3 DNA: TGTGCCAGCAGTGATTTGGTTGAGGGCATCGGTGAGCAGTTCTTC. Translating gives CASSDLVEGIGEQFF. The whole variable domain, filled in from reference TRBV25-1 and TRBJ2-1, reads EADIYQTPRYLVIGTGKKITLECSQTMGHDKMYWYQQDPGMELHLIHYSYGVNSTEKGDLSSESTVSRIRTEHFPLTLESARPSHTSQYLCASSDLVEGIGEQFFGPGTRLTVL.

Ten or more counts support this clonotype. The genes are TRBV20-1 and TRBJ2-4; 7 bases agree with TRBD2. This CDR3 contains 13 residues. J lost 11 bases, V lost 0 bases, and 7 bases had no gene match. Germline loops: CDR1 DFQATT, CDR2 SNEGSKA (reference sequence). This CDR3 is CSARDPLAEFQYF. CDR3 nucleotide sequence: TGCAGTGCTAGAGATCCCCTAGCGGAATTTCAGTACTTC.

This clonotype was seen more than once but under ten times. The V gene is TRBV9, the J gene TRBJ2-1; 10 bases align to TRBD2. J was trimmed by 7 bases and V by 4 bases; bases with no gene match: 8. CDR1 SGDLS and CDR2 YYNGEE come from the germline V gene. The CDR3 loop spans 15 amino acids. For the CDR3, the DNA is TGTGCCAGCAGCCCCGGGAGTAGCGGGAGGAATGAGCAGTTCTTC. Its protein product is CASSPGSSGRNEQFF.

Ten or more counts support this clonotype. J is TRBJ1-1 and V is TRBV10-3; D not certain. The CDR3 extends over 14 amino acids. Germline CDR1 reads ENHRY; CDR2 reads SYGVKD. V lost 6 bases and J 0 bases, leaving 11 bases between the germline ends. DNA for the CDR3: TGTGCCATCAGGATGGAGGAGTTGAACACTGAAGCTTTCTTT. Its protein is CAIRMEELNTEAFF.

The chain is built from TRBV9 and TRBJ2-2; D call uncertain. Germline CDR1 is SGDLS and CDR2 is YYNGEE. Trimming stripped 1 base from V and 6 bases from J, with 7 bases between. The CDR3 contains 13 residues. CDR3 region: CASSVYLAGELFF. The DNA for the CDR3 is TGTGCCAGCAGCGTATATCTAGCCGGGGAGCTGTTTTTT.

This clonotype occurred many times. The CDR3 DNA reads as TGTGCCAGCAGACGAGGACTAGTTCACTACAATGAGCAGTTCTTC. Translating it yields CASRRGLVHYNEQFF. The genes are TRBV28 and TRBJ2-1; 7 nucleotides agree with TRBD2. J was trimmed by 3 bases and V by 6 bases; bases with no gene match: 8. Germline-derived CDR1 and CDR2 are MDHEN and SYDVKM. The CDR3 is made up of 15 amino acids.